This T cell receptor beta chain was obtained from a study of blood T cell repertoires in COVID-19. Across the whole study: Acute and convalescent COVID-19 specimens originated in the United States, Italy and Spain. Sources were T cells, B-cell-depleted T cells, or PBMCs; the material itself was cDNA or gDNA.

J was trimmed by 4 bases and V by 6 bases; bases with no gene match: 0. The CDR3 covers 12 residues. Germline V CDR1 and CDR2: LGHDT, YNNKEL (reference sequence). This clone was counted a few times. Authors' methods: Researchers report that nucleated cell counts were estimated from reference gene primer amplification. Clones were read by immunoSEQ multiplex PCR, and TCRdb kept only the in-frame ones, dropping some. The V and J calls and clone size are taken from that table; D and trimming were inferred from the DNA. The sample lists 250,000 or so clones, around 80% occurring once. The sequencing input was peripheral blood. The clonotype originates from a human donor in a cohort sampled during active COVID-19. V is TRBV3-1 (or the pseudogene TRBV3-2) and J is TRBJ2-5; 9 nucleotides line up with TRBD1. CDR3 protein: CASRDRGETQYF. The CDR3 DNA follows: TGTGCCAGCAGGGACAGGGGAGAGACCCAGTACTTC.